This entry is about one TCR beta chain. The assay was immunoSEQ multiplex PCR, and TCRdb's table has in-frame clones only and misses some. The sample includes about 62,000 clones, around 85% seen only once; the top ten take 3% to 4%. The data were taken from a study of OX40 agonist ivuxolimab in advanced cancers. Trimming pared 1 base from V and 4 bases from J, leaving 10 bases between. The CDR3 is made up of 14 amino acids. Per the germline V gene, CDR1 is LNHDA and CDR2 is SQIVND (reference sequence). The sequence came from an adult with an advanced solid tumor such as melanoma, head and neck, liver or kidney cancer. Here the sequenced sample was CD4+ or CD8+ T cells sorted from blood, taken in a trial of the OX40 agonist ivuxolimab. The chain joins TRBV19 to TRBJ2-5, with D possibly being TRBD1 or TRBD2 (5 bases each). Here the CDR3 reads CASSIGHGGETQYF. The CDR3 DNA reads TGTGCCAGTAGTATAGGGCATGGGGGAGAGACCCAGTACTTC.